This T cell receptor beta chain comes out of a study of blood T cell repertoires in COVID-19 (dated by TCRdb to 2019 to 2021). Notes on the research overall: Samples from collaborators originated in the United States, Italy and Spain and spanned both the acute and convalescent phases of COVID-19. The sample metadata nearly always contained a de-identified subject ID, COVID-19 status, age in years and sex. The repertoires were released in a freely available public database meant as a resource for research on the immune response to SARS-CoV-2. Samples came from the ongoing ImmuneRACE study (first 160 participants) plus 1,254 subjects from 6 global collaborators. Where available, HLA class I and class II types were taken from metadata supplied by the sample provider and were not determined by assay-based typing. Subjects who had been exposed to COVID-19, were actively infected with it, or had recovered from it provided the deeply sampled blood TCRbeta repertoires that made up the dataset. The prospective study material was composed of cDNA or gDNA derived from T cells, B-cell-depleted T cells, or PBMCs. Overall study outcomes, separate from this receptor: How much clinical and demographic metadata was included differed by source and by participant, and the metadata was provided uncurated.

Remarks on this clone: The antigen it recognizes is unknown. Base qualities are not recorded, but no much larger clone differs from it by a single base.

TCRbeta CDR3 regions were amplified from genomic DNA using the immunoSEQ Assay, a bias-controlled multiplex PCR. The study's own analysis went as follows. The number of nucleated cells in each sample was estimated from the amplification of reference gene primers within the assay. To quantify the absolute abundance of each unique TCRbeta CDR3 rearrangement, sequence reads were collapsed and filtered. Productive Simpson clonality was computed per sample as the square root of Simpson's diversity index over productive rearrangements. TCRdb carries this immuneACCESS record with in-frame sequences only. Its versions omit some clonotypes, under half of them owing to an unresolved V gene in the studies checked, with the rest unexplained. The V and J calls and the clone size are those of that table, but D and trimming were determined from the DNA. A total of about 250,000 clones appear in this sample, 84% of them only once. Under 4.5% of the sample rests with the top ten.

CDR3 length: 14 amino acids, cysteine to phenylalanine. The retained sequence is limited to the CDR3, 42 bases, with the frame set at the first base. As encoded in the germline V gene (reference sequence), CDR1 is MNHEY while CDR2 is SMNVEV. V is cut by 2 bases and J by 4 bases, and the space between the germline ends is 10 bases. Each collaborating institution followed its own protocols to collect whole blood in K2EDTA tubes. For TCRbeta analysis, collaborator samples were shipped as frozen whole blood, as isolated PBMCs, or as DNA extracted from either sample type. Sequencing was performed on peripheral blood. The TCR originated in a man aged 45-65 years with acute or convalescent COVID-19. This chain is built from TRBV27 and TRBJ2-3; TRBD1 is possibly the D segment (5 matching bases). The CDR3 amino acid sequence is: CASSLLAGPDTQYF. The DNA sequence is TGTGCCAGCAGTTTACTCGCAGGGCCAGATACGCAGTATTTT.